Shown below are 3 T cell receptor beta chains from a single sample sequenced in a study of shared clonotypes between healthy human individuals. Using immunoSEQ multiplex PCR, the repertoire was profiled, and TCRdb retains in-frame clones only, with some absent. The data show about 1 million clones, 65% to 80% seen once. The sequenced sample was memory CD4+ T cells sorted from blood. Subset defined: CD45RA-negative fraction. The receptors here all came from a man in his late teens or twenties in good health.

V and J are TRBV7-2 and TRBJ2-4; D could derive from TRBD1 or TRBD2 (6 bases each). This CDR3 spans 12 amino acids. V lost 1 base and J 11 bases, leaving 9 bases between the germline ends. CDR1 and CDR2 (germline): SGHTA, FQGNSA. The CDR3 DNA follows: TGTGCCAGCAGCTTAGACAGGGAGGTTCAGTACTTC. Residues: CASSLDREVQYF.

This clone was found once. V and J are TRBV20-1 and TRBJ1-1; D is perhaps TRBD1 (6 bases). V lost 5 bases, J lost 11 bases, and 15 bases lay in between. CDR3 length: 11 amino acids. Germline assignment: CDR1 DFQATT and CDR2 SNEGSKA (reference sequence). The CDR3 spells CSAQETGRAFF. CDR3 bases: TGCAGTGCTCAAGAGACAGGAAGGGCTTTCTTT.

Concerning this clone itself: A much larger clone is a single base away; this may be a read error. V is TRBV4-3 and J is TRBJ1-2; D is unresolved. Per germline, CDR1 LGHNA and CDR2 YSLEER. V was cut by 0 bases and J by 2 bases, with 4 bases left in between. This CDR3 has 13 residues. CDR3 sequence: CASSQDRNYGYTF. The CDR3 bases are TGCGCCAGCAGCCAAGACCGGAACTATGGCTACACCTTC.